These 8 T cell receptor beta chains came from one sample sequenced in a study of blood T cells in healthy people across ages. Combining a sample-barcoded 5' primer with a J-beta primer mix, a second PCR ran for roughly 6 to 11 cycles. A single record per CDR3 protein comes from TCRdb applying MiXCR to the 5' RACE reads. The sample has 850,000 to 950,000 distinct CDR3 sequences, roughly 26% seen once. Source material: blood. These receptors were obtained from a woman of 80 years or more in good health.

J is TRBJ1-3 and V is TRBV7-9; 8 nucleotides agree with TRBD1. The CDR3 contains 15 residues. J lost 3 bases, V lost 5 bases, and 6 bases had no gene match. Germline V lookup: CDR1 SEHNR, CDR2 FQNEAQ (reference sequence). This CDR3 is CASSPDRAFGNTIYF. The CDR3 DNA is TGTGCCAGCAGCCCGGACAGGGCATTTGGAAACACCATATATTTT.

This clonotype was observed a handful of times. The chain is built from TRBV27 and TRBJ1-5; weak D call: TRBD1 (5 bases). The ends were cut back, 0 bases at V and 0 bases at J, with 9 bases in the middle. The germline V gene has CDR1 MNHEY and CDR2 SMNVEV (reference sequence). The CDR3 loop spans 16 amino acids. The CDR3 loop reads CASSLSPRVSNQPQHF. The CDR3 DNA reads TGTGCCAGCAGTTTATCACCCAGGGTTAGCAATCAGCCCCAGCATTTT.

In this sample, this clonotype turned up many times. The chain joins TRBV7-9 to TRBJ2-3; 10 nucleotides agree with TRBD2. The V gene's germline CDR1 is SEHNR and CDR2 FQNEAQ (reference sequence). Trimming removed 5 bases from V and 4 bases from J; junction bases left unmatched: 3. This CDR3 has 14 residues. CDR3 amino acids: CASSQLAGSDTQYF. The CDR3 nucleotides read TGTGCCAGCAGCCAACTAGCGGGGTCAGATACGCAGTATTTT.

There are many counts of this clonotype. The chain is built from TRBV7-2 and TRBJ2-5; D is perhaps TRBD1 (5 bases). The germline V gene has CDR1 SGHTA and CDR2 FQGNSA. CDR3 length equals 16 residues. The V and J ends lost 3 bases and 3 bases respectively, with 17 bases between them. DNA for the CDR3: TGTGCCAGCAGCTTGCAGTCAAGACAGCGAAAAGAGACCCAGTACTTC. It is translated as CASSLQSRQRKETQYF.

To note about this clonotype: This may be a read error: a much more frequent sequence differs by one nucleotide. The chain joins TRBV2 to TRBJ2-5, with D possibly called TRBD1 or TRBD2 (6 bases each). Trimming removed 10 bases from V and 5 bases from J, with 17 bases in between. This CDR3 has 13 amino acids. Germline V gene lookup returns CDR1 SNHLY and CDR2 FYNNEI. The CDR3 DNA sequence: TGTGCCACCCAGGGGAACGGAGGGGAGACCCAGTACTTC. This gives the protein CATQGNGGETQYF.

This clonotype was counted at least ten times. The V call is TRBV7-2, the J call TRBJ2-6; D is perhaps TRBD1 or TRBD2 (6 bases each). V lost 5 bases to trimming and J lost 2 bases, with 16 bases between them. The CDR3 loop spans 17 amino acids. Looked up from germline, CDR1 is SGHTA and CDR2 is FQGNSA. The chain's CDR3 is CASSRRGPGAGANVLTF. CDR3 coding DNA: TGTGCCAGCAGCCGCCGGGGGCCGGGAGCTGGGGCCAACGTCCTGACTTTC.

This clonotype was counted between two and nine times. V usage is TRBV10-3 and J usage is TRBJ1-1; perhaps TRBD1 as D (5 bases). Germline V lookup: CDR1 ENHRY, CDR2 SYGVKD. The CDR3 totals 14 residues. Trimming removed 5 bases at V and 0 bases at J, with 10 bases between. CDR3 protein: CAISPGPMNTEAFF. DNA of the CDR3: TGTGCCATCAGTCCGGGACCAATGAACACTGAAGCTTTCTTT.

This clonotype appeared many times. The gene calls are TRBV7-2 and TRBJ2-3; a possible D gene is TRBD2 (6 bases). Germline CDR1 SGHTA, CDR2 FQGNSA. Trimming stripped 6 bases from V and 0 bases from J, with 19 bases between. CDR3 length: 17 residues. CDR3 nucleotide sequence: TGTGCCAGCAGTTTTGGGTCGGGGGTCTTAAGCACAGATACGCAGTATTTT. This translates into CASSFGSGVLSTDTQYF.